The 15 T cell receptor beta chains below come from one sample, sequenced in a study of shared clonotypes between healthy human individuals. Sequencing used immunoSEQ multiplex PCR; TCRdb keeps in-frame clones, though not all of them. The table includes roughly 1.4 million clones, approximately 98.5% detected once. Sequenced: naive CD4+ T cells sorted from blood. Subset described: CD45RA+ positively selected. The receptors originated from a young man in good health.

The chain carries TRBV14 and TRBJ1-1, with 8 positions matching TRBD1. The germline V gene has CDR1 SGHDN and CDR2 FVKESK. The J segment lost 7 bases and the V segment lost 1 base, leaving 5 bases of the junction unmatched. The CDR3 is 14 residues long. The CDR3 DNA reads as TGTGCCAGCAGCCAAGCCAGGGGGCGTAGTGAAGCTTTCTTT. This sequence encodes CASSQARGRSEAFF.

The V call is TRBV14, the J call TRBJ2-7, with a tentative D call TRBD2 (5 bases). The CDR3 is 16 residues long. V lost 3 bases and J lost 6, with 21 bases in between. Germline CDR1 SGHDN, CDR2 FVKESK. The CDR3, as DNA: TGTGCCAGCAGCCAGTGGTTGGGTAGCGATCCACTCGAGCAGTACTTC. This codes for CASSQWLGSDPLEQYF.

This chain links TRBV14 with TRBJ2-2; 7 bases fit TRBD1. Germline loops: CDR1 SGHDN, CDR2 FVKESK. J was trimmed by 7 bases and V by 4 bases; bases with no gene match: 15. There are 17 residues in the CDR3. The CDR3 DNA is TGTGCCAGCAGCCGAGAACAGGGGATCGGATTTGGCGGGGAGCTGTTTTTT. As protein: CASSREQGIGFGGELFF.

The rearrangement uses TRBV12-5 and TRBJ2-7, with D perhaps matching TRBD1 (6 bases). The V and J ends lost 0 bases and 2 bases respectively, with 14 bases between them. There are 16 residues in the CDR3. From germline, CDR1 is LGHNT and CDR2 FRNRAP. CDR3 DNA: TGTGCTAGTGGTTTGGTACTCGGACAGCCTACCTACGAGCAGTACTTC. Translating gives CASGLVLGQPTYEQYF.

This chain uses TRBV11-2 with TRBJ2-3; 9 bases fit TRBD1. Germline CDR1 SGHAT, CDR2 FQNNGV. The CDR3 runs 16 residues. The J segment lost 3 bases and the V segment lost 5 bases, leaving 9 bases of the junction unmatched. The CDR3 protein is CASSPIQGAMTDTQYF. Here the CDR3 DNA reads TGTGCCAGCAGCCCTATACAGGGGGCGATGACAGATACGCAGTATTTT.

The chain links TRBV5-1 to TRBJ2-7, with 9 bases lining up with TRBD1. Per germline, CDR1 SGHRS and CDR2 YFSETQ. V gave up 0 bases and J gave up 3 bases; unmatched junction bases: 4. This CDR3 is built from 15 residues. DNA for the CDR3: TGCGCCAGCAGCTTGGGGGACAGGGAAAACTACGAGCAGTACTTC. This codes for CASSLGDRENYEQYF.

This rearrangement joins TRBV7-9 to TRBJ1-5; D not certain. V lost 1 base and J lost 7, with 11 bases in between. The CDR3 sequence is 14 residues long. Germline V gene lookup returns CDR1 SEHNR and CDR2 FQNEAQ (reference sequence). The DNA of the CDR3 is TGTGCCAGCAGCTTAGAGACGGTGGGGCAGCCCCAGCATTTT. Its protein is CASSLETVGQPQHF.

The rearrangement uses TRBV6-5 and TRBJ1-2; D gene uncertain. V shed 6 bases and J shed 6 bases, with 11 bases lying between them. This CDR3 is built from 12 residues. Germline CDR1 MNHEY, CDR2 SVGAGI. The CDR3 DNA is TGTGCCAGCAGGGGATATGCGCATGGCTACACCTTC. Residues: CASRGYAHGYTF.

V is TRBV30 and J is TRBJ2-6; 8 nucleotides agree with TRBD1. Germline V CDR1 and CDR2: GTSNPN, SVGIG (reference sequence). V gave up 3 bases and J gave up 12 bases; unmatched junction bases: 10. The CDR3 consists of 14 residues. The CDR3 spells CAWRETGAPIVLTF. The CDR3 region has the DNA TGTGCCTGGAGGGAGACAGGGGCCCCCATCGTCCTGACTTTC.

The V call is TRBV5-1, the J call TRBJ2-7; TRBD1 is a possible D gene (6 bases). Germline assignment: CDR1 SGHRS and CDR2 YFSETQ. There are 15 residues in the CDR3. V shed 0 bases and J shed 7 bases, with 17 bases lying between them. CDR3 region: CASSLVYRAQGEQYF. In nucleotides, the CDR3 is TGCGCCAGCAGCTTGGTCTACAGGGCCCAAGGGGAGCAGTACTTC.

This clone has only one observation. This chain connects TRBV28 to TRBJ2-2; D unresolved. The CDR3 covers 14 residues. The V gene's germline CDR1 is MDHEN and CDR2 SYDVKM. With 3 bases removed from V and 4 bases from J, the gap between germline ends came to 9 bases. CDR3 residues: CASSLLPRTGELFF. For the CDR3, the DNA is TGTGCCAGCAGTTTGCTGCCGCGCACCGGGGAGCTGTTTTTT. The full variable domain, rest sourced from reference TRBV28 and TRBJ2-2, is DVKVTQSSRYLVKRTGEKVFLECVQDMDHENMFWYRQDPGLGLRLIYFSYDVKMKEKGDIPEGYSVSREKKERFSLILESASTNQTSMYLCASSLLPRTGELFFGEGSRLTVL.

This clone was seen just once. V usage is TRBV21-1 and J usage is TRBJ1-5. TRBV21-1 is reported as a pseudogene. The CDR3 runs 12 residues. CDR3 residues: CASSTSPRAQHF. In DNA, the CDR3 is TGTGCCAGCAGCACCTCCCCTAGGGCCCAGCATTTT.

The V call is TRBV10-3, the J call TRBJ1-5; 10 bases map to TRBD1. Germline-derived CDR1 and CDR2 are ENHRY and SYGVKD. The J segment lost 4 bases and the V segment lost 0 bases, leaving 9 bases of the junction unmatched. The CDR3 runs to 18 residues. For the CDR3, the DNA is TGTGCCATCAGTGAGTCCCGACAGGGGGCAACGGCGAATCAGCCCCAGCATTTT. Its translation is CAISESRQGATANQPQHF.

V gene TRBV5-4 combines with J gene TRBJ2-5; D might be TRBD1 (6 bases). V was pared by 2 bases and J by 1 base, with 9 bases between. Germline CDR1 SGHNT, CDR2 YYREEE (reference sequence). There are 14 residues in the CDR3. This CDR3 is CASSLSDSQETQYF. In DNA form, the CDR3 reads TGTGCCAGCAGCTTATCGGACAGCCAAGAGACCCAGTACTTC.

J is TRBJ2-3 and V is TRBV9; 11 bases are a match to TRBD2. This CDR3 has 18 residues. The V gene end was trimmed by 3 bases and the J gene end by 2 bases; junction bases not matched to a gene: 11. Germline V gives CDR1 SGDLS, CDR2 YYNGEE. The CDR3 sequence: CASSASAEGLAATDTQYF. The CDR3 region has the DNA TGTGCCAGCAGCGCCTCTGCAGAGGGACTAGCGGCCACAGATACGCAGTATTTT.